This entry concerns a single T cell receptor beta chain. The record originates from a study of blood T cell repertoires in COVID-19. Study-level background: COVID-19 samples, acute and convalescent, were from the United States, Italy and Spain. PBMCs, B-cell-depleted T cells, or T cells were the source of the cDNA or gDNA that made up the material.

The CDR3 spans 14 residues. Germline CDR1 is SGHVS and CDR2 is FNYEAQ. With 1 base removed from V and 7 bases from J, the gap between germline ends came to 13 bases. Data came from immunoSEQ multiplex PCR; TCRdb stores just in-frame clones and leaves some out. The sample includes 250,000 to 350,000 clones, around nine tenths of them seen just once. This clonotype originated in a woman between 25 and 40 years old with COVID-19, enrolled during active disease. This rearrangement joins TRBV7-6 to TRBJ1-1; perhaps TRBD1 as D (5 bases). Material for sequencing was peripheral blood. CDR3 bases: TGTGCCAGCAGCTTAGTTAGGGCGACAGATGAAGCTTTCTTT. Translating gives CASSLVRATDEAFF.